This T cell receptor (beta chain) derives from a study of siplizumab effects on memory and regulatory T cells. Assay used: immunoSEQ multiplex PCR; TCRdb lists only in-frame clones, some missing. The table records some 100,000 clones, around 92% of them present only once. The CDR3 loop spans 16 amino acids. Trimming removed 0 bases at V and 6 bases at J, with 16 bases between. CDR1 and CDR2 (germline): SGHRS, YFSETQ. The clonotype was recovered from a human donor in good health. Some clones in this sample may be carry-over from other donors' samples. The chain carries TRBV5-1 and TRBJ2-1, with D unclear. Sequenced: CD4+ T cells sorted from blood. CDR3 residues: CASSLDVPSVTNEQFF. The CDR3 DNA follows: TGCGCCAGCAGCTTGGACGTTCCATCAGTTACCAATGAGCAGTTCTTC.